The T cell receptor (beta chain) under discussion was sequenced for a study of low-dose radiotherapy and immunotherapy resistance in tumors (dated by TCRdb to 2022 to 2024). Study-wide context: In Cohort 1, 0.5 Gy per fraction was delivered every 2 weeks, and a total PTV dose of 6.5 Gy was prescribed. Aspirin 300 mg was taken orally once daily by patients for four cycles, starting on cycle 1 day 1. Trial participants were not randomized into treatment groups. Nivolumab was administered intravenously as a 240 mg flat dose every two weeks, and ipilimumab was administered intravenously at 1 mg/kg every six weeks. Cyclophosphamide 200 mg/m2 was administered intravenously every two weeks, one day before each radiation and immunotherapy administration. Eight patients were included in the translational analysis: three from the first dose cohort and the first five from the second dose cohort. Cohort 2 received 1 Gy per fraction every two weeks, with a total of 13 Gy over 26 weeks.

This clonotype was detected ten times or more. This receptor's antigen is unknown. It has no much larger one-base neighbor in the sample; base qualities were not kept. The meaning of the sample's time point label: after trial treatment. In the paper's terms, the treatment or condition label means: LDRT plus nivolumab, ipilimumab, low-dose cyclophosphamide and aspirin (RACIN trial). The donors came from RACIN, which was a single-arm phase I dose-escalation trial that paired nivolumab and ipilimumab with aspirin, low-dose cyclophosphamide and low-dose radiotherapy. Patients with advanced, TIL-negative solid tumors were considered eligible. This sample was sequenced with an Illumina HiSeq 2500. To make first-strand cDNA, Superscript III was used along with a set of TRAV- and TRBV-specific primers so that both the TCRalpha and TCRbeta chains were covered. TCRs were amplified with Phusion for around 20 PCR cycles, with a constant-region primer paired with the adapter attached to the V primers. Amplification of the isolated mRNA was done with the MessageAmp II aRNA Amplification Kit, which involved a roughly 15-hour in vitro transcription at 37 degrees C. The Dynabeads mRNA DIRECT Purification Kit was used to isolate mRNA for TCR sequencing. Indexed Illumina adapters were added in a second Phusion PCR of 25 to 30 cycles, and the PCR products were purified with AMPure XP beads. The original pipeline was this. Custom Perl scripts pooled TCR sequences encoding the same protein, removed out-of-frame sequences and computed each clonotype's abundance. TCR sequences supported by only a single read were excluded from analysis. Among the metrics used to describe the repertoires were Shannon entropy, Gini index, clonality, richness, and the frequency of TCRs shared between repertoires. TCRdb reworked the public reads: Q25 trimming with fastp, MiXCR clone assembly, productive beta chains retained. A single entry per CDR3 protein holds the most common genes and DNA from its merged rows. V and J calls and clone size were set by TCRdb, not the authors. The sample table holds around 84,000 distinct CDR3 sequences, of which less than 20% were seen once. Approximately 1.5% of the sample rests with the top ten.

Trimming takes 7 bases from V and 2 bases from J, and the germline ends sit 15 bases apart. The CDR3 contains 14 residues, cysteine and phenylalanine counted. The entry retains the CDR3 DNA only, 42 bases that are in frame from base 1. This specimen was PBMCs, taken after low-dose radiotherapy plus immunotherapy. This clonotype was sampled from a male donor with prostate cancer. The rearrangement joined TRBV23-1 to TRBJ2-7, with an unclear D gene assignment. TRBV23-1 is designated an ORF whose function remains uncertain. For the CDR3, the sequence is CASTSAALPYEQYF. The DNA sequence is TGCGCCAGCACCTCGGCCGCGCTCCCCTACGAGCAGTACTTC.